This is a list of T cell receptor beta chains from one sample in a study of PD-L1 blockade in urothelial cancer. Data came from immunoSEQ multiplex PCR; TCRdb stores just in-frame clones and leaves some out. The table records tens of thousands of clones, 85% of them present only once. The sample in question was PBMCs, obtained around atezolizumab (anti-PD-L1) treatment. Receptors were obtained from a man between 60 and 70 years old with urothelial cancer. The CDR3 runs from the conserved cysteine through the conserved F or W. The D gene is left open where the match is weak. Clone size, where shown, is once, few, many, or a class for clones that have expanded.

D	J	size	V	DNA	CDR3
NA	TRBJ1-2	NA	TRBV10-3	TGTGCCATCAGTGAGTCTAATCGAGGGCTCGACTATGGCTACACCTTC	CAISESNRGLDYGYTF
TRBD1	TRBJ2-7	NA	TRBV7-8	TGTGCCAGCAGCTTAGCGAGGGACAGAATCTACGAGCAGTACTTC	CASSLARDRIYEQYF
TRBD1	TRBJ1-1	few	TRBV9	TGTGCCAGCAGCGTAGTAGGGAAGACAGGGTCAGGCACTGAAGCTTTCTTT	CASSVVGKTGSGTEAFF
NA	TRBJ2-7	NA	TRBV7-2	TGTGCCAGCAGCTTAGCTGGTAGCGGATCCTACGAGCAGTACTTC	CASSLAGSGSYEQYF
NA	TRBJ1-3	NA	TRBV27	TGTGCCAGCACAGGGCCTGGAAACACCATATATTTT	CASTGPGNTIYF
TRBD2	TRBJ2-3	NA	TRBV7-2	TGTGCCAGCAGCTCCGGGACTAGTAGGGCAGATACGCAGTATTTT	CASSSGTSRADTQYF
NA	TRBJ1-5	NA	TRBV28	TGTGCCAGCAGAAACACGCCGCTGCAGGGGAGGGGCTATAGCAATCAGCCCCAGCATTTT	CASRNTPLQGRGYSNQPQHF
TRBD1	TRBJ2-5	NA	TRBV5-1	TGCGCCAGCAGCCGGACAGGAGCCTTTCAAGAGACCCAGTACTTC	CASSRTGAFQETQYF
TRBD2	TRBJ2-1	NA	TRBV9	TGTGCCAGCAGCGCTAGCGGGAGCTCCTACAATGAGCAGTTCTTC	CASSASGSSYNEQFF
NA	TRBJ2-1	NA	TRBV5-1	TGCGCCAGCAGCTTGGCCGAACAGGGGAGGCACAATGAGCAGTTCTTC	CASSLAEQGRHNEQFF
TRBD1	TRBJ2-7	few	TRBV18	TGTGCCAGCTCACCGACAGGGAACTACGAGCAGTACTTC	CASSPTGNYEQYF
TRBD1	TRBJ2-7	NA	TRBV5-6	TGTGCCAGCAGCTTCGACAGGGTTCTCAACGAGCAGTACTTC	CASSFDRVLNEQYF
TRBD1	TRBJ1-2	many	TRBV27	TGTGCCAGCAGACTGACAGGACAGGGTGGCTACACCTTC	CASRLTGQGGYTF
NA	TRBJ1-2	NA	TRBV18	TGTGCCAGCTCACCAGAAGGGGGTAGCTACACCTTC	CASSPEGGSYTF
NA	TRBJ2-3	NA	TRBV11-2	TGTGCCAGCAGCTTAGGGAGGAGGGCTGATACGCAGTATTTT	CASSLGRRADTQYF
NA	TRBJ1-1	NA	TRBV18	TGTGCCAGCTCACCTCGAGCAGGGGAACAGAACACTGAAGCTTTCTTT	CASSPRAGEQNTEAFF
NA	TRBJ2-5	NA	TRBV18	TGTGCCAGCTCACCGGGGAGTGAGGAGACCCAGTACTTC	CASSPGSEETQYF
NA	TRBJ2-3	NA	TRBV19	TGTGCCAGTAGACAGCAGGCGATCGTGGGAGATACGCAGTATTTT	CASRQQAIVGDTQYF
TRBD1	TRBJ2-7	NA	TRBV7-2	TGTGCCAGCAGCGTGGACAGGGTTGGAGGCTACGAGCAGTACTTC	CASSVDRVGGYEQYF
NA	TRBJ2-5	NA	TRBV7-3	TGTGCCAGCAGCTTAACGGTAGAAGAGACCCAGTACTTC	CASSLTVEETQYF
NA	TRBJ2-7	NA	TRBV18	TGTGCCAGCTCAACCGACAGGGAGGCCGAGCAGTACTTC	CASSTDREAEQYF
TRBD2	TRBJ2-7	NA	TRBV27	TGTGCCAGCAGTTTCTCTAGCGGGGGAACCTACGAGCAGTACTTC	CASSFSSGGTYEQYF
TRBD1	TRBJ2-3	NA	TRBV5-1	TGCGCCAGCAGCGGGGGACAGGGGGTCACAGATACGCAGTATTTT	CASSGGQGVTDTQYF
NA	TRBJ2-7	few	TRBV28	TGTGCCAGCAGTTTATTAGGGGGCGAGCAGTACTTC	CASSLLGGEQYF
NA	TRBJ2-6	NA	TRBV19	TGTGCCAGTAGTATGAACCCCAACAGAGCCAACTCTGGGGCCAACGTCCTGACTTTC	CASSMNPNRANSGANVLTF
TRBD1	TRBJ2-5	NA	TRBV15	TGTGCCACCAGCAGACCGGGACAGGGGGAGACCCAGTACTTC	CATSRPGQGETQYF
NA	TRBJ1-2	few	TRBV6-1	TGTGCCAGCAGTGAACCCGGGGGTCGGTATGGCTACACCTTC	CASSEPGGRYGYTF
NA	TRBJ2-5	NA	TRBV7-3	TGTGCCAGCAGTTCAACCCCGGGACTGCAAGAGACCCAGTACTTC	CASSSTPGLQETQYF
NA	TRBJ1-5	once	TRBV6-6	TGTGCCAGCAGTTTGGGAGGAAGTCAGCCCCAGCATTTT	CASSLGGSQPQHF
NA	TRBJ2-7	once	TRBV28	TGTGCCAGCAGCCCTCAGAGTCCGAGCGACTACGAGCAGTACTTC	CASSPQSPSDYEQYF
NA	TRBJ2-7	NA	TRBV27	TGTGCCAGCCTCCCCGCAACAGGAGCCTACGAGCAGTACTTC	CASLPATGAYEQYF
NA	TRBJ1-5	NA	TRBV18	TGTGCCAGCTCACCGTACGGGTTCAGCAATCAGCCCCAGCATTTT	CASSPYGFSNQPQHF
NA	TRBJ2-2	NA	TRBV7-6	TGTGCCAGCAGCCCACTGTCTTCCACCGGGGAGCTGTTTTTT	CASSPLSSTGELFF
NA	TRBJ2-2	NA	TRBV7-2	TGTGCCAGCAGACGGGACTCTGCACGGGTCGGGGAGCTGTTTTTT	CASRRDSARVGELFF
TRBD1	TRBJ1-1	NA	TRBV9	TGTGCCAGCAGCGCTCCCGGGACAGGGTACACTGAAGCTTTCTTT	CASSAPGTGYTEAFF
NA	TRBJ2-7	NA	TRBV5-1	TGCGCCAGCAGCTCAGGGTCGACCCGATACGAGCAGTACTTC	CASSSGSTRYEQYF
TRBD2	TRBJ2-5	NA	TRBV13	TGTGCCAGCAGCTTAGTTGTACGGGGGGAAGAGACCCAGTACTTC	CASSLVVRGEETQYF
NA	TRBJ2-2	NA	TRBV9	TGTGCCAGCAGCGTTCAGGGTACCGGGGAGCTGTTTTTT	CASSVQGTGELFF
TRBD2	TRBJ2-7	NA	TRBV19	TGTGCCAGCAGGACTAGCGGGAGAGGAAGGTGGGGCGAGCAGTACTTC	CASRTSGRGRWGEQYF
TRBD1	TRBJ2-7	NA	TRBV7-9	TGTGCCAGCAGCTTAACCCGGACAGGGGAGCAGTACTTC	CASSLTRTGEQYF